This T cell receptor beta chain was sequenced for a study of blood T cell repertoires in COVID-19. About the study: From the United States, Italy and Spain came samples of acute and convalescent COVID-19.

Authors' processing steps: How many nucleated cells were present was estimated from reference gene primer amplification. Generated by immunoSEQ multiplex PCR, the TCRdb table keeps only in-frame clones and is missing some. For V, J and clone size, that table is used; D and trimming come from the DNA. This sample carries roughly 70,000 clones, approximately 84% of them seen once, and the ten largest clones take roughly 4.7%. V dropped 3 bases and J dropped 3; count of bases not matched to a gene: 5. The CDR3 is 14 amino acids. The V gene's germline CDR1 is SQVTM and CDR2 ANQGSEA. Sequenced input: peripheral blood. The J gene is TRBJ1-2, the V gene TRBV29-1, with 9 nucleotides matching TRBD1. The sequence came from a woman aged 55-69 years with acute or convalescent COVID-19. As DNA, the CDR3 is TGCAGCGTTGACGACAGGGGGGAACACTATGGCTACACCTTC. Encoded protein: CSVDDRGEHYGYTF.